These T cell receptor beta chains were read from a single sample in a study of shared clonotypes between healthy human individuals. TCRdb's table, derived via immunoSEQ multiplex PCR, lists solely in-frame clones and lacks some. The data hold roughly 2.1 million clones, with under 95% observed a single time. The sample taken for sequencing was naive CD8+ T cells from PBMCs. These receptors were collected from a young man in good health. Some clones in this sample may be carry-over from other donors' samples. Each CDR3 is given with its conserved first and last residue. A D gene is named only where the DNA matches it firmly. Clone sizes are given selectively: once, few, many, or a class where the clone is expanded.

CDR3: CASWALSGNTIYF
DNA: TGTGCCAGCTGGGCCCTCTCTGGAAACACCATATATTTT
size: NA
D: NA
J: TRBJ1-3
V: TRBV27

CDR3: CASSQGQGATYEQYF
DNA: TGCGCCAGCAGCCAGGGACAGGGGGCTACCTACGAGCAGTACTTC
size: NA
D: TRBD1
J: TRBJ2-7
V: TRBV4-1

CDR3: CASSVGADLYNEQFF
DNA: TGTGCCAGCAGCGTAGGTGCGGATCTCTACAATGAGCAGTTCTTC
size: NA
D: NA
J: TRBJ2-1
V: TRBV9

CDR3: CASSSPGQGKYEQYF
DNA: TGTGCCAGCAGTTCACCGGGACAGGGAAAATACGAGCAGTACTTC
size: NA
D: TRBD1
J: TRBJ2-7
V: TRBV27

CDR3: CASSYGMGKSGAQETQYF
DNA: TGTGCCAGCAGTTACGGCATGGGAAAGTCTGGGGCCCAAGAGACCCAGTACTTC
size: NA
D: NA
J: TRBJ2-5
V: TRBV27

CDR3: CASSSTQGDHEQYF
DNA: TGTGCCAGCAGCTCCACTCAGGGGGACCACGAGCAGTACTTC
size: NA
D: TRBD1
J: TRBJ2-7
V: TRBV7-9

CDR3: CASSLQGEYEQYF
DNA: TGTGCCAGCAGCTTACAGGGTGAATACGAGCAGTACTTC
size: NA
D: NA
J: TRBJ2-7
V: TRBV11-1

CDR3: CASSSGDQTSFMTAKNIQYF
DNA: TGCGCCAGCAGCTCCGGGGACCAGACATCGTTTATGACAGCCAAAAACATTCAGTACTTC
size: NA
D: NA
J: TRBJ2-4
V: TRBV5-1

CDR3: CASSYGATNTGELFF
DNA: TGTGCCAGCAGTTACGGCGCCACGAACACCGGGGAGCTGTTTTTT
size: NA
D: NA
J: TRBJ2-2
V: TRBV6-5

CDR3: CASSYRDRGPNEQFF
DNA: TGTGCCAGCAGTTACCGGGACAGGGGGCCGAATGAGCAGTTCTTC
size: NA
D: TRBD1
J: TRBJ2-1
V: TRBV27

CDR3: CASSPRTGGNEKLFF
DNA: TGTGCCAGCTCACCCCGGACAGGTGGTAATGAAAAACTGTTTTTT
size: NA
D: TRBD1
J: TRBJ1-4
V: TRBV18

CDR3: CASSSAGGYTF
DNA: TGTGCCAGCAGTTCCGCGGGCGGCTACACCTTC
size: NA
D: NA
J: TRBJ1-2
V: TRBV27

CDR3: CASSYFGGLVTGELFF
DNA: TGTGCCAGCAGTTACTTTGGAGGGCTCGTCACCGGGGAGCTGTTTTTT
size: NA
D: NA
J: TRBJ2-2
V: TRBV6-5

CDR3: CASSIGQGSSYEQYF
DNA: TGTGCCAGTAGTATAGGTCAGGGGTCCTCCTACGAGCAGTACTTC
size: NA
D: NA
J: TRBJ2-7
V: TRBV19

CDR3: CASSQVLSWETQYF
DNA: TGCGCCAGCAGCCAAGTTCTATCGTGGGAGACCCAGTACTTC
size: once
D: NA
J: TRBJ2-5
V: TRBV4-1

CDR3: CASSGNYLAYNEQFF
DNA: TGTGCCAGCAGCGGAAACTACCTCGCCTACAATGAGCAGTTCTTC
size: NA
D: NA
J: TRBJ2-1
V: TRBV7-9

CDR3: CASSRGGHQSYEQYF
DNA: TGTGCCAGCAGTCGGGGGGGACACCAGTCCTACGAGCAGTACTTC
size: NA
D: TRBD2
J: TRBJ2-7
V: TRBV28

CDR3: CASSPRQGLGYTF
DNA: TGTGCCAGCAGTCCCCGACAGGGACTCGGCTACACCTTC
size: NA
D: TRBD1
J: TRBJ1-2
V: TRBV27

CDR3: CASSADRASYEQYF
DNA: TGTGCCAGCAGTGCTGACAGGGCCTCCTACGAGCAGTACTTC
size: NA
D: TRBD1
J: TRBJ2-7
V: TRBV27

CDR3: CASSSAPSGANVLTF
DNA: TGCGCCAGCAGCTCCGCCCCCTCTGGGGCCAACGTCCTGACTTTC
size: NA
D: NA
J: TRBJ2-6
V: TRBV5-1

CDR3: CASSPWGAGGPYNEQFF
DNA: TGTGCCAGCAGCCCCTGGGGAGCGGGAGGGCCCTACAATGAGCAGTTCTTC
size: NA
D: TRBD2
J: TRBJ2-1
V: TRBV13

CDR3: CASSFGGRGTGELFF
DNA: TGTGCCAGCAGCTTTGGCGGGAGGGGCACCGGGGAGCTGTTTTTT
size: NA
D: TRBD2
J: TRBJ2-2
V: TRBV11-2

CDR3: CASSILHMNTEAFF
DNA: TGTGCCAGTAGTATTCTGCACATGAACACTGAAGCTTTCTTT
size: NA
D: NA
J: TRBJ1-1
V: TRBV19